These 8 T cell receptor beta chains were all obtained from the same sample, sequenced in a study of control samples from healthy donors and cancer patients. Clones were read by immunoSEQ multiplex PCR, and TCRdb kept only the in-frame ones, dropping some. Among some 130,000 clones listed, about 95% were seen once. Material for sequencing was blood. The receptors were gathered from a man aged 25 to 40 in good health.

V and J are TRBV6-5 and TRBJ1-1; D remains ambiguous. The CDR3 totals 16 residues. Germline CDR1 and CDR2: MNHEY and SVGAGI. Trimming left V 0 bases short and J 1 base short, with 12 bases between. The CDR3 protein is CASSYSMLRGNTEAFF. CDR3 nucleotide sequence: TGTGCCAGCAGTTACTCGATGTTGCGGGGGAACACTGAAGCTTTCTTT.

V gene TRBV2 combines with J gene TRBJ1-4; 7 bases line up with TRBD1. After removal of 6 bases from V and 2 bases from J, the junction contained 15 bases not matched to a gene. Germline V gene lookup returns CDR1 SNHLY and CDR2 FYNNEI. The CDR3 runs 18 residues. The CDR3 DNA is TGTGCCAGCAGCGTTGGGACAGTTTTTTTCGCTACTAATGAAAAACTGTTTTTT. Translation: CASSVGTVFFATNEKLFF.

DNA for the CDR3: TGTGCCAGCAGTTATACTGGCACAGATACGCAGTATTTT. Translated: CASSYTGTDTQYF. This chain links TRBV27 with TRBJ2-3, with D uncertain. V was shortened by 4 bases and J by 1 base, with 6 bases between the two germline ends. The CDR3 has 13 amino acids. The germline V gene encodes CDR1 MNHEY and CDR2 SMNVEV (reference sequence).

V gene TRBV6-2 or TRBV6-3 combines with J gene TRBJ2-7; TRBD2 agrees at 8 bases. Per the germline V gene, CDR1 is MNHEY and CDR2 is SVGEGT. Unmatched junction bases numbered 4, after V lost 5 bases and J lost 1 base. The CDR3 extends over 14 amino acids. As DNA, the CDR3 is TGTGCCAGCAGTGAGGCGGGGGGATCCTACGAGCAGTACTTC. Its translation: CASSEAGGSYEQYF.

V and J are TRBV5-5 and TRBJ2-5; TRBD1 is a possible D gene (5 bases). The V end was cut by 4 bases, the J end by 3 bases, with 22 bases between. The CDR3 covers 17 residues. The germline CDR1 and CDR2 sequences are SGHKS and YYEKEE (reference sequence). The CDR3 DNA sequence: TGTGCCAGCAGCCCAACCGGTGTCGTCAGGGAAGAAGAGACCCAGTACTTC. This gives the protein CASSPTGVVREEETQYF.

CDR3 region: CASMLRGTYNEQFF. For the CDR3, the DNA is TGTGCCAGCATGCTGCGGGGGACCTACAATGAGCAGTTCTTC. The V call is TRBV2, the J call TRBJ2-1; 7 bases agree with TRBD2. J lost 2 bases, V lost 7 bases, and 5 bases had no gene match. Germline CDR1 is SNHLY and CDR2 is FYNNEI. The CDR3 sequence is 14 residues long.

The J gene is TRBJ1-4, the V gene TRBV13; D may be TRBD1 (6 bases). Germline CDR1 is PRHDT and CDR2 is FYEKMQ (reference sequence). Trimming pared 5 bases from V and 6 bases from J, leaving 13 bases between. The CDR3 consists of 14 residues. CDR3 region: CASSLPGAYEKLFF. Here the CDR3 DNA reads TGTGCCAGCAGCCTCCCGGGGGCTTATGAAAAACTGTTTTTT.

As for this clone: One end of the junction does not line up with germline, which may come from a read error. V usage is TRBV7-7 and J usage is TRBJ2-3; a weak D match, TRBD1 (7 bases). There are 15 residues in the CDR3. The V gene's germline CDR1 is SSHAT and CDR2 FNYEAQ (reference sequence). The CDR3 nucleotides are TGTGCTAGCAGCTTAGTGGCAGGGGGGACAGATACGCAGTATTTT. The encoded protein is CASSLVAGGTDTQYF.